This is a list of T cell receptor beta chains from one sample in a study of blood T cells in healthy people across ages. MiXCR, applied by TCRdb to the 5' RACE reads, yields one record per CDR3 protein. The sample includes some 1.6 million distinct CDR3 sequences, roughly a third of them seen just once. The sample taken for sequencing was blood. These receptors originate from a woman aged 25 to 39 in good health. Each CDR3 is given with its conserved first and last residue. The D gene is left open where the match is weak. Only part of the rows carry a size: once, few, many, or a class if the clone is expanded.

V gene,J gene,D gene,clone size,CDR3 protein,CDR3 DNA
TRBV20-1,TRBJ2-1,TRBD2,NA,CSASGLADNEQFF,TGCAGTGCTAGCGGACTAGCGGACAATGAGCAGTTCTTC
TRBV5-1,TRBJ2-3,NA,NA,CASRRTNTDTQYF,TGCGCCTCTAGGAGGACAAACACAGATACGCAGTATTTT
TRBV5-5,TRBJ1-2,NA,NA,CASSLAPGVANYGYTF,TGTGCCAGCAGCTTGGCCCCAGGGGTAGCTAACTATGGCTACACCTTC
TRBV7-9,TRBJ2-7,NA,NA,CASSWGSAHEQYF,TGTGCCAGCAGCTGGGGATCAGCCCACGAGCAGTACTTC
TRBV3-1,TRBJ2-6,NA,NA,CASSQVPPGANVLTF,TGTGCCAGCAGCCAAGTCCCCCCTGGGGCCAACGTCCTGACTTTC
TRBV12-3/TRBV12-4,TRBJ2-1,TRBD2,many,CASSDLAGEVEQFF,TGTGCCAGCAGTGATCTAGCGGGAGAAGTTGAGCAGTTCTTC
TRBV20-1,TRBJ2-7,TRBD1,NA,CSAREKSWDRGRYEQYF,TGCAGTGCTAGAGAAAAGTCCTGGGACAGGGGGCGATACGAGCAGTACTTC
TRBV3-1,TRBJ2-3,TRBD2,NA,CASAAGGEVDTQYF,TGTGCCAGCGCCGCCGGGGGGGAGGTAGATACGCAGTATTTT
TRBV29-1,TRBJ2-7,TRBD1,many,CSVEKVDRVHSYEQYF,TGCAGCGTTGAGAAAGTGGACAGGGTCCACTCCTACGAGCAGTACTTC
TRBV2,TRBJ2-1,TRBD2,few,CASRRLAGGPNEQFF,TGTGCCAGCAGGCGGCTAGCGGGAGGCCCCAATGAGCAGTTCTTC
TRBV9,TRBJ2-3,NA,many,CASSVVAGSSDTQYF,TGTGCCAGCAGCGTAGTGGCGGGATCGAGTGATACGCAGTATTTT
TRBV20-1,TRBJ2-5,TRBD2,few,CSARDQAGERQETQYF,TGCAGTGCTAGAGATCAGGCGGGGGAGAGACAAGAGACCCAGTACTTC
TRBV29-1,TRBJ2-2,TRBD1,many,CSVGGTDTNTGELFF,TGCAGCGTTGGAGGGACAGACACGAACACCGGGGAGCTGTTTTTT
TRBV9,TRBJ2-3,NA,NA,CASSVVTSRGRSTDTQYF,TGTGCCAGCAGCGTAGTTACTAGCAGGGGCCGAAGCACAGATACGCAGTATTTT
TRBV5-1,TRBJ2-3,TRBD2,NA,CASSFEREADTQYF,TGCGCCAGCAGCTTTGAGCGGGAGGCAGATACGCAGTATTTT
TRBV12-3/TRBV12-4,TRBJ2-5,NA,few,CASSPGGLVEETQYF,TGTGCCAGCAGTCCCGGGGGATTAGTAGAAGAGACCCAGTACTTC
TRBV20-1,TRBJ1-6,NA,once,CSASNYNSPLHF,TGCAGTGCTAGTAACTATAATTCACCCCTCCACTTT
TRBV20-1,TRBJ1-5,TRBD1,NA,CSAGDSGNQPQHF,TGCAGTGCTGGGGACAGTGGCAATCAGCCCCAGCATTTT
TRBV7-3,TRBJ2-3,TRBD2,NA,CASSLSPLAGINPTQYF,TGTGCCAGCAGCTTAAGTCCACTAGCGGGGATCAATCCGACGCAGTATTTT
TRBV5-1,TRBJ2-7,TRBD2,NA,CASSLGGTSGIYEQYF,TGCGCCAGCAGCTTGGGTGGGACTAGCGGAATCTACGAGCAGTACTTC
TRBV5-1,TRBJ2-3,NA,NA,CASSLLAPTDTQYF,TGCGCCAGCAGCTTACTAGCACCCACAGATACGCAGTATTTT
TRBV5-1,TRBJ2-7,TRBD2,few,CASSFYAGGRAPYEQYF,TGCGCCAGCAGCTTCTACGCGGGCGGGAGGGCCCCCTACGAGCAGTACTTC
TRBV5-4,TRBJ2-7,TRBD2,many,CASSLSGGATEQYF,TGTGCCAGCAGCTTAAGCGGGGGGGCAACCGAGCAGTACTTC
TRBV6-5,TRBJ2-4,TRBD2,NA,CASSYGRASGELAKNIQYF,TGTGCCAGCAGTTACGGAAGGGCTAGCGGGGAGCTAGCCAAAAACATTCAGTACTTC
TRBV20-1,TRBJ2-7,TRBD2,NA,CSARELAGGPYEQYF,TGCAGTGCTAGAGAACTAGCGGGGGGTCCCTACGAGCAGTACTTC
TRBV29-1,TRBJ2-1,NA,many,CSAGSSSYNEQFF,TGCAGCGCGGGGTCCTCCTCCTACAATGAGCAGTTCTTC
TRBV7-2,TRBJ1-6,NA,NA,CASSLAQGDSPLHF,TGTGCCAGCAGCTTAGCACAGGGAGATTCACCCCTCCACTTT
TRBV5-5,TRBJ1-5,NA,few,CASSLGAGLQPQHF,TGTGCCAGCAGCTTGGGGGCAGGCCTTCAGCCCCAGCATTTT
TRBV5-1,TRBJ2-5,TRBD2,many,CASSQGTSGMEQETQYF,TGCGCCAGCAGCCAGGGGACTAGCGGGATGGAGCAAGAGACCCAGTACTTC
TRBV27,TRBJ1-2,NA,NA,CASRLGAGLDGYTF,TGTGCCAGCAGACTTGGGGCTGGATTGGATGGCTACACCTTC
TRBV5-1,TRBJ2-1,NA,NA,CASSPAPGSSYNEQFF,TGCGCCAGCAGTCCGGCCCCCGGGAGCTCCTACAATGAGCAGTTCTTC
TRBV2,TRBJ2-1,TRBD2,few,CASSTGGLATSSYNEQFF,TGTGCCAGCAGTACGGGTGGACTAGCCACCAGCTCCTACAATGAGCAGTTCTTC
TRBV9,TRBJ2-5,NA,NA,CASSPRSGSSYNEQYF,TGTGCCAGCAGCCCCCGCTCCGGTAGCTCCTACAATGAGCAGTACTTC